This is a list of T cell receptor beta chains from one sample in a study of cytomegalovirus exposure and HLA in healthy donors. The method was immunoSEQ multiplex PCR; TCRdb's version includes in-frame clones alone and lacks a portion of them. Of 130,000 or so clones in the sample, over 65% are singletons; the top ten hold about 1.8%. Material: PBMCs. The receptors come from a man aged 18 to 29 in good health and CMV-seronegative. CDR3s include the opening cysteine and the closing phenylalanine or tryptophan. Fields, in order: J gene, D gene, clone size, V gene, CDR3 protein, CDR3 DNA. A D gene is named only where the DNA matches it firmly. A clone size is listed for some rows: how often the clone was seen (once, few, many), or a class if it is expanded.

>TRBJ2-7|TRBD1|.|TRBV5-6
CASSLGGDRQEQYF
TGTGCCAGCAGCTTGGGGGGGGACAGGCAAGAGCAGTACTTC
>TRBJ2-2|TRBD1|.|TRBV9
CASSDDRGMNTGELFF
TGTGCCAGCAGCGACGACAGGGGTATGAACACCGGGGAGCTGTTTTTT
>TRBJ1-1|TRBD1|.|TRBV13
CASSPIPGQGTNTEAFF
TGTGCCAGCAGCCCAATACCGGGACAGGGGACAAACACTGAAGCTTTCTTT
>TRBJ2-7|.|.|TRBV5-1
CASSLERASYEQYF
TGCGCCAGCAGCTTGGAGAGGGCTTCCTACGAGCAGTACTTC
>TRBJ1-1|.|.|TRBV11-2
CASSPGAGAEAFF
TGTGCCAGCAGCCCCGGGGCGGGGGCGGAAGCTTTCTTT
>TRBJ1-5|.|.|TRBV6-4
CASRSDRNWDQPQHF
TGTGCCAGCAGATCCGACAGGAATTGGGATCAGCCCCAGCATTTT
>TRBJ2-2|.|.|TRBV4-2
CASSLGPPSSPGSGELFF
TGTGCCAGCAGCCTAGGCCCGCCTAGCTCCCCCGGGAGCGGGGAGCTGTTTTTT
>TRBJ1-1|.|.|TRBV5-1
CASSLNTGNTEAFF
TGCGCCAGCAGCTTGAACACAGGGAACACTGAAGCTTTCTTT
>TRBJ2-3|TRBD2|.|TRBV14
CASSKGTSGGLKDTQYF
TGTGCCAGCTCAAAAGGGACTAGCGGGGGTCTCAAGGATACGCAGTATTTT
>TRBJ2-1|TRBD1|few|TRBV9
CASSFGQGRNEQFF
TGTGCCAGCAGCTTCGGACAGGGGAGGAATGAGCAGTTCTTC
>TRBJ1-1|TRBD1|.|TRBV10-3
CAIRDRDRNTEAFF
TGTGCCATCAGGGACAGGGACAGGAACACTGAAGCTTTCTTT
>TRBJ2-2|.|.|TRBV5-8
CASSSGTRGTGELFF
TGTGCCAGCAGCTCCGGGACACGGGGCACCGGGGAGCTGTTTTTT
>TRBJ2-6|.|.|TRBV7-9
CASTKTGEISGANVLTF
TGTGCCAGCACTAAGACAGGCGAAATCTCTGGGGCCAACGTCCTGACTTTC
>TRBJ2-1|TRBD1|.|TRBV6-5
CASSPDRGPYNEQFF
TGTGCCAGCAGTCCGGACAGGGGCCCCTACAATGAGCAGTTCTTC
>TRBJ1-1|.|.|TRBV15
CATSNIIEAFF
TGTGCCACCAGCAATATTATTGAAGCTTTCTTT
>TRBJ1-1|TRBD1|.|TRBV9
CASSVEPGGTTEAFF
TGTGCCAGCAGCGTAGAACCAGGGGGGACGACTGAAGCTTTCTTT
>TRBJ2-7|TRBD1|.|TRBV7-2
CASSLVSGQGFYEQYF
TGTGCCAGCAGCTTAGTGTCGGGACAGGGATTTTACGAGCAGTACTTC
>TRBJ1-1|.|.|TRBV19
CASSSTGQGPSEAFF
TGTGCCAGTAGTTCAACGGGCCAGGGTCCATCTGAAGCTTTCTTT
>TRBJ1-2|TRBD1|.|TRBV6-6
CASSLDRGQNGYTF
TGTGCCAGCAGCCTCGACAGGGGGCAAAATGGCTACACCTTC
>TRBJ2-1|.|once|TRBV27
CASIPVGRSYNEQFF
TGTGCCAGCATCCCGGTGGGGCGCTCCTACAATGAGCAGTTCTTC
>TRBJ2-7|.|.|TRBV27
CASSFAGGEQYF
TGTGCCAGCAGCTTCGCAGGGGGGGAGCAGTACTTC
>TRBJ1-3|.|.|TRBV6-5
CASSSPGNTIYF
TGTGCCAGCAGTTCCCCCGGTAACACCATATATTTT
>TRBJ2-7|.|.|TRBV5-1
CASNLEGAYEQYF
TGCGCCAGCAACCTGGAAGGGGCCTACGAGCAGTACTTC
>TRBJ2-1|TRBD2|.|TRBV7-9
CASSLGLANEQFF
TGTGCCAGCAGCTTGGGACTAGCCAATGAGCAGTTCTTC